This TCR beta chain was documented in a study of blood T cell repertoires in COVID-19. The count of this clone is one. This CDR3 region has 17 residues. In germline, CDR1 is SGHNT, CDR2 YYREEE (reference sequence). Trimming stripped 4 bases from V and 0 bases from J, with 19 bases between. TCRdb's copy holds only in-frame clones and misses some; the assay was immunoSEQ multiplex PCR. Among 150,000 to 200,000 clones listed, 80% were seen once. Sequenced sample: peripheral blood. The J gene is TRBJ2-5, the V gene TRBV5-4, with D possibly TRBD2 on 6 matching bases. The sequence came from a man aged 55 to 69 with acute or convalescent COVID-19. For the CDR3, the DNA is TGTGCCAGCAGCACCAAGGCGTTAGCGGACTACCAAGAGACCCAGTACTTC. This translates into CASSTKALADYQETQYF.